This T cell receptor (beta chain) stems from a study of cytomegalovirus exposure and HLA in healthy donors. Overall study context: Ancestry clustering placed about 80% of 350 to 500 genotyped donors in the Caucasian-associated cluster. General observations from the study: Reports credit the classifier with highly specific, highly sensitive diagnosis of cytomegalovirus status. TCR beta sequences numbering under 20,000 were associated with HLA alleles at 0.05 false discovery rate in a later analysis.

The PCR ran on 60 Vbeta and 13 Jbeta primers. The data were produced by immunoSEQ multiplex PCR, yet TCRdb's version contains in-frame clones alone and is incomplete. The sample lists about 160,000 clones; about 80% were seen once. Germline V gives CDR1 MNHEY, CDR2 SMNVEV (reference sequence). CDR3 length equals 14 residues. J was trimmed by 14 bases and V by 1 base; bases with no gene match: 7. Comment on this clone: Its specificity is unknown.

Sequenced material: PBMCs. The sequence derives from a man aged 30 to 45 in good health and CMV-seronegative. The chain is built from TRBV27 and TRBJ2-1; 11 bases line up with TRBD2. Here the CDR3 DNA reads TGTGCCAGCAGTTTATACCTAGCGGGAGGTCCAGAGTTCTTC. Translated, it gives CASSLYLAGGPEFF.